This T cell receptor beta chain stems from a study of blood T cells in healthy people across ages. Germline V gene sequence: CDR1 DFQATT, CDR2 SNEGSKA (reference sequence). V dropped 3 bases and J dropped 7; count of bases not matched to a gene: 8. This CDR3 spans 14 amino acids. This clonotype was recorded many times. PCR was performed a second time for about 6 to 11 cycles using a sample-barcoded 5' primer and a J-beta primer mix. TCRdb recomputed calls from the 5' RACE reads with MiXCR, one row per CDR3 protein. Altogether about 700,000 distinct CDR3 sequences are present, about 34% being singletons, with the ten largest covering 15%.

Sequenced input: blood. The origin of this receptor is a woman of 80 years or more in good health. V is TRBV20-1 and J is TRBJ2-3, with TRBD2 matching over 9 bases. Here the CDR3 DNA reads TGCAGTGCTAGTGCTAGCGGGGCTAAGAATACGCAGTATTTT. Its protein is CSASASGAKNTQYF.